The clone carrying this T cell receptor beta chain was seen more than once but under ten times. Its antigen is unknown. These data originate in a study of identical twins. Study-wide results and limits: Conclusions rested on cross-sectional statistics rather than following the same donors. Model-predicted out-of-frame TCR alpha sharing fell below observed values in monozygotic twins.

TCRdb re-analysed the 5' RACE reads in MiXCR, keeping a single row per CDR3 protein. This sample yields 450,000 or so distinct CDR3 sequences, of which 11% to 15% are seen a single time; approximately 0.52% belongs to the top ten. The CDR3 covers 12 residues. The ends were cut back, 5 bases at V and 4 bases at J, with 9 bases in the middle. CDR1 is MNHEY and CDR2 is SVGAGI in the germline V gene. These data were likewise used in another study, on yellow fever vaccine responses in identical twins.

The sequence came from a woman aged 18-30 years in good health. The gene calls are TRBV6-5 and TRBJ2-7; D is unclear. The sequenced material came from CD4+ T cells sorted from blood. The CDR3 nucleotides read TGTGCCAGCAGTGCGACTGGTTACGAGCAGTACTTC. This codes for CASSATGYEQYF.